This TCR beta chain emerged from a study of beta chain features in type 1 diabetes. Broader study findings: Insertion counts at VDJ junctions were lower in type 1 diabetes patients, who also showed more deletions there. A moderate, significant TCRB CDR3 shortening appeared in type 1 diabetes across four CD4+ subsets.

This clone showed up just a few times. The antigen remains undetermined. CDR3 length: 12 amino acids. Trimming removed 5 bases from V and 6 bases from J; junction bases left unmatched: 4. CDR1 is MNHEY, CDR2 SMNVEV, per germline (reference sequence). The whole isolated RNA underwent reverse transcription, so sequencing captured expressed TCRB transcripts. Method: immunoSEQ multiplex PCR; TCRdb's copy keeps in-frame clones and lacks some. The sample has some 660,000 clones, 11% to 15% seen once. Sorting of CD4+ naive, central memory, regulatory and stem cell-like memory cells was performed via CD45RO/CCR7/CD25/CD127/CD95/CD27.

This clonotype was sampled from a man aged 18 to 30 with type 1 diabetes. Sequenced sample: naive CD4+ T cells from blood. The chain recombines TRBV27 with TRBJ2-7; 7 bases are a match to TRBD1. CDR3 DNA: TGTGCCAGCAGTCGCTACAGGGGCGAGCAGTACTTC. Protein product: CASSRYRGEQYF.